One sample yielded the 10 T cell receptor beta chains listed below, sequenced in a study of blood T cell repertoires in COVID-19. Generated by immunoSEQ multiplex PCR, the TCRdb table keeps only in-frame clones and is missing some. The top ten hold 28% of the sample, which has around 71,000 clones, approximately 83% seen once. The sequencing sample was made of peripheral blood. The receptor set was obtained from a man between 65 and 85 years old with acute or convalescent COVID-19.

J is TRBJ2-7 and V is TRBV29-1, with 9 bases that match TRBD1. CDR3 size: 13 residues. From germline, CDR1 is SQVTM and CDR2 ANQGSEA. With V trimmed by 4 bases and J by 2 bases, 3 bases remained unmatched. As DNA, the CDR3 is TGCAGCGTTGGCGGGACAGGGACCTACGAGCAGTACTTC. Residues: CSVGGTGTYEQYF.

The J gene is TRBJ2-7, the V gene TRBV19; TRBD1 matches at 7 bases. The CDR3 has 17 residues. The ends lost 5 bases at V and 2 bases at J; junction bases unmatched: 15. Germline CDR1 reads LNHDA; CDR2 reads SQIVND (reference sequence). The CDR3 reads CASSPPATGSKAYEQYF. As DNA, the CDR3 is TGTGCCAGTAGTCCTCCGGCGACAGGGTCTAAAGCCTACGAGCAGTACTTC.

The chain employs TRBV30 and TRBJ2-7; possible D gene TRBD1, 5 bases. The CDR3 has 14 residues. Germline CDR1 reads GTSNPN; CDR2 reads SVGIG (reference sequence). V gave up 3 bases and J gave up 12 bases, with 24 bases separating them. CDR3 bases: TGTGCCTGGAGGTTCGTGGGCAGGGCCAGCCTCCTGTACTTC. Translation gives CAWRFVGRASLLYF.

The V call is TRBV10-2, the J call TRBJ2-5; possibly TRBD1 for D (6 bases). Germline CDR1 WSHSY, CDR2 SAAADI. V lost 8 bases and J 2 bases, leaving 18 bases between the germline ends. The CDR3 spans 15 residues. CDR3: CASQTTGTSQETQYF. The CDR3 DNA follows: TGCGCCAGCCAAACGACAGGTACCTCACAAGAGACCCAGTACTTC.

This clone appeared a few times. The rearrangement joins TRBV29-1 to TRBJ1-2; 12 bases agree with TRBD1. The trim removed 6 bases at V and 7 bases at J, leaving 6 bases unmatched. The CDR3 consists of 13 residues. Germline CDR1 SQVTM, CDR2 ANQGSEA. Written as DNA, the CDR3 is TGCAGCGTCGGAGGGACAGGGGGCGGTGGCTACACCTTC. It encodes CSVGGTGGGGYTF. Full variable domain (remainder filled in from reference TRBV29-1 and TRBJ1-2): SAVISQKPSRDICQRGTSLTIQCQVDSQVTMMFWYRQQPGQSLTLIATANQGSEATYESGFVIDKFPISRPNLTFSTLTVSNMSPEDSSIYLCSVGGTGGGGYTFGSGTRLTVV.

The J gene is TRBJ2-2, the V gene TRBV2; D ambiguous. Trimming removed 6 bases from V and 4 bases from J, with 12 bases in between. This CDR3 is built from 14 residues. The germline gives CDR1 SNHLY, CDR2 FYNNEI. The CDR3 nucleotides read TGTGCCAGCAGCGGAGAAGGCGGCACCGGGGAGCTGTTTTTT. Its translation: CASSGEGGTGELFF.

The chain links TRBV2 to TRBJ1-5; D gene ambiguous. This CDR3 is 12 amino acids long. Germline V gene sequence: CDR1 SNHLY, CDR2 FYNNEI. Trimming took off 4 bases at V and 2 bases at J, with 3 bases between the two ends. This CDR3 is CASSVGNQPQHF. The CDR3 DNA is TGTGCCAGCAGTGTAGGCAATCAGCCCCAGCATTTT.

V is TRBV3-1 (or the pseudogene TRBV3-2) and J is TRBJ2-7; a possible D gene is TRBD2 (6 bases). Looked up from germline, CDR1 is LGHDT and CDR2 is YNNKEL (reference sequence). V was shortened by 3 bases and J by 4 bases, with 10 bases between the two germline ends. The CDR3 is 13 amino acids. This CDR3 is CASSHLEGYEQYF. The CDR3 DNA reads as TGTGCCAGCAGCCACCTGGAGGGGTACGAGCAGTACTTC.

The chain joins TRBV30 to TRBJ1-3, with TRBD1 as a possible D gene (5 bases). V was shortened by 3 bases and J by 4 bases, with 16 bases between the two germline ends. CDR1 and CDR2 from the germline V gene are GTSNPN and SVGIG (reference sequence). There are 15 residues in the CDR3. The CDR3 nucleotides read TGTGCCTGGAGAGAGGGACGGGAGGGCGGAAACACCATATATTTT. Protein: CAWREGREGGNTIYF.

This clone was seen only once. Written as DNA, the CDR3 is TGTGCCAGCAGTTTTACCGTTGGAGGGATAAATTCACCCCTCCACTTT. This codes for CASSFTVGGINSPLHF. J is TRBJ1-6 and V is TRBV27; the D is unclear. The CDR3 has 16 residues. V was clipped by 3 bases and J by 7 bases, with 16 bases between them. Germline CDR1 MNHEY, CDR2 SMNVEV (reference sequence).